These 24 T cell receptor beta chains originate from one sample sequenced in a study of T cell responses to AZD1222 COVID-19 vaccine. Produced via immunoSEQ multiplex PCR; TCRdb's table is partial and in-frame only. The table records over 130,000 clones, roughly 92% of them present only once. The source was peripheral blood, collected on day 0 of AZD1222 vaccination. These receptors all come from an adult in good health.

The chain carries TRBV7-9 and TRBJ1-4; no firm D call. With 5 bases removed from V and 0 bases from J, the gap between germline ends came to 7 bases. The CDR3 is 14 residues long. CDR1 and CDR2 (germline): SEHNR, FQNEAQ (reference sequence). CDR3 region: CASSPAPTNEKLFF. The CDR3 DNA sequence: TGTGCCAGCAGCCCCGCCCCAACTAATGAAAAACTGTTTTTT.

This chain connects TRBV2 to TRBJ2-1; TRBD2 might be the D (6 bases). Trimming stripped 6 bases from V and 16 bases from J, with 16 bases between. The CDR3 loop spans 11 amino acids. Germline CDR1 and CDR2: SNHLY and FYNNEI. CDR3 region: CASRGVLGGFF. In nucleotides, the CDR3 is TGTGCCAGCAGAGGGGTTTTGGGGGGTTTCTTC.

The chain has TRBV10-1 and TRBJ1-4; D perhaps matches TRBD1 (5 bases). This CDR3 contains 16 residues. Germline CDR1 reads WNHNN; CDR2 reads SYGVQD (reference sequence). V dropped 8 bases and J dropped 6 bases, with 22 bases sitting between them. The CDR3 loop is CASPLPNRLRDEKLFF. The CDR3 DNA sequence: TGCGCCAGCCCGCTACCCAACAGGTTAAGGGATGAAAAACTGTTTTTT.

CDR3 protein: CASSPGAGDRDTQYF. In DNA, the CDR3 is TGCGCCAGCAGCCCGGGGGCAGGCGACCGCGATACGCAGTATTTT. The rearrangement joins TRBV5-1 to TRBJ2-3; D may correspond to TRBD1 or TRBD2 (6 bases each). The CDR3 totals 15 residues. Trimming left V 4 bases short and J 6 bases short, with 18 bases between. Germline V lookup: CDR1 SGHRS, CDR2 YFSETQ.

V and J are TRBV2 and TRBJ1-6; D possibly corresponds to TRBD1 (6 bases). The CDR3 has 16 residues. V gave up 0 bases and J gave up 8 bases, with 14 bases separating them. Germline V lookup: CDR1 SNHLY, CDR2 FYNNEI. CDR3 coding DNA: TGTGCCAGCAGTGAAGCGCTTCCGGACAGTGATTCACCCCTCCACTTT. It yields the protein CASSEALPDSDSPLHF.

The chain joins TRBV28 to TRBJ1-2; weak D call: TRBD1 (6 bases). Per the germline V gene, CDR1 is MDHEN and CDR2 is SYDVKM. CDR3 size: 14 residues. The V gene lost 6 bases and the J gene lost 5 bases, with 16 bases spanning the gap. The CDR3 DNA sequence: TGTGCCAGCAGGGGGGGAACAGGGTGGTATGGCTACACCTTC. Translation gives CASRGGTGWYGYTF.

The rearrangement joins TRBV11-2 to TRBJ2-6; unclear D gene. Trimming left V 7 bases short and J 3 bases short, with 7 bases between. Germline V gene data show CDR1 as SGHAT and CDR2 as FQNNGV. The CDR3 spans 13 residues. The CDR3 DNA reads TGTGCCAGCAAACTCAGTGGGGCCAACGTCCTGACTTTC. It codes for CASKLSGANVLTF.

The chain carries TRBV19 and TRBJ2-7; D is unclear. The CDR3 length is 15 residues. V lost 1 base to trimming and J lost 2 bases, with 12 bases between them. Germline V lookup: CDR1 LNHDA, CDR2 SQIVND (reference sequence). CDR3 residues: CASSIGPPTPYEQYF. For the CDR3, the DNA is TGTGCCAGTAGTATAGGACCGCCAACTCCCTACGAGCAGTACTTC. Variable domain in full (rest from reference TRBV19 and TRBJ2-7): DGGITQSPKYLFRKEGQNVTLSCEQNLNHDAMYWYRQDPGQGLRLIYYSQIVNDFQKGDIAEGYSVSREKKESFPLTVTSAQKNPTAFYLCASSIGPPTPYEQYFGPGTRLTVT.

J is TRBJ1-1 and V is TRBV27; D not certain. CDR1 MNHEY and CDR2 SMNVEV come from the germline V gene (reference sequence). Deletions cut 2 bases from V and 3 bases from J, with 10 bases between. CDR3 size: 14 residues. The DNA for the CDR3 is TGTGCCAGCAGTTTAAGGCGGGGAGACACTGAAGCTTTCTTT. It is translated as CASSLRRGDTEAFF.

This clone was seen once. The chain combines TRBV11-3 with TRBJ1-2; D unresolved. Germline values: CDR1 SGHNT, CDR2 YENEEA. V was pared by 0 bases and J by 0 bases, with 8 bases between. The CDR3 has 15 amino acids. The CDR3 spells CASSLDESTNYGYTF. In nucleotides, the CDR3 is TGTGCCAGCAGCTTAGACGAATCGACTAACTATGGCTACACCTTC.

CDR3 residues: CASRTFYYEQYF. In nucleotides, the CDR3 is TGTGCCAGCAGGACCTTTTACTACGAGCAGTACTTC. The J gene is TRBJ2-7, the V gene TRBV6-5; no reliable D call. This CDR3 spans 12 amino acids. CDR1 is MNHEY, CDR2 SVGAGI, per germline. V shed 6 bases and J shed 3 bases, with 9 bases lying between them.

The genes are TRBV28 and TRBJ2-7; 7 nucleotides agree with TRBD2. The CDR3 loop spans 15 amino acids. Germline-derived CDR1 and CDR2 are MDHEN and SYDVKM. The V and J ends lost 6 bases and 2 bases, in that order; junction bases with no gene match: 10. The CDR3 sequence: CASRRTGGNTYEQYF. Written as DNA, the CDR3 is TGTGCCAGCAGAAGGACGGGGGGAAATACCTACGAGCAGTACTTC.

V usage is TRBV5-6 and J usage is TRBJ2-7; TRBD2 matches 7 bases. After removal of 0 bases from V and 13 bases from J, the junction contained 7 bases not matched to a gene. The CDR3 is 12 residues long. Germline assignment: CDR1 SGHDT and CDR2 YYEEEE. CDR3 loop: CASSLGAGEGYF. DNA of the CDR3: TGTGCCAGCAGCTTGGGGGCGGGAGAGGGTTACTTC.

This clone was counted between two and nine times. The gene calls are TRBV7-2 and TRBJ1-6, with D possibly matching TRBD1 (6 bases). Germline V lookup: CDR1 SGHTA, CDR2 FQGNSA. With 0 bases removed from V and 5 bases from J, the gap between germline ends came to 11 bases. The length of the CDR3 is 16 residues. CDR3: CASSLAVGTNNSPLHF. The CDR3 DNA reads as TGTGCCAGCAGCTTAGCGGTGGGGACAAATAATTCACCCCTCCACTTT. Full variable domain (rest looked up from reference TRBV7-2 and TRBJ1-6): GAGVSQSPSNKVTEKGKDVELRCDPISGHTALYWYRQSLGQGLEFLIYFQGNSAPDKSGLPSDRFSAERTGGSVSTLTIQRTQQEDSAVYLCASSLAVGTNNSPLHFGNGTRLTVT.

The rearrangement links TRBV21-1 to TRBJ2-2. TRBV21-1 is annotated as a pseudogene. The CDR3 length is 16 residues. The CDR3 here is CASSKSFPIPTGELFF. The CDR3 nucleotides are TGTGCCAGCAGCAAGTCTTTTCCCATCCCCACCGGGGAGCTGTTTTTT.

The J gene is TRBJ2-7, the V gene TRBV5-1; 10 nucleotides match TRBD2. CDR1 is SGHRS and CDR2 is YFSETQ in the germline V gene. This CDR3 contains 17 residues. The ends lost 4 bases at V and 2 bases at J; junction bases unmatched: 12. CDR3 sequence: CASSPGWSGRGTYEQYF. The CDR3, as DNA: TGCGCCAGCAGCCCGGGGTGGAGCGGGAGGGGGACCTACGAGCAGTACTTC.

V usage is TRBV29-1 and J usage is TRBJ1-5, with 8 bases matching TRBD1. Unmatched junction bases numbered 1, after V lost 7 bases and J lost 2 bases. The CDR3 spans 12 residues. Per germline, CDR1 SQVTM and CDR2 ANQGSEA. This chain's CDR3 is CSAGQGNQPQHF. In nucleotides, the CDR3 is TGCAGCGCGGGACAGGGCAATCAGCCCCAGCATTTT.

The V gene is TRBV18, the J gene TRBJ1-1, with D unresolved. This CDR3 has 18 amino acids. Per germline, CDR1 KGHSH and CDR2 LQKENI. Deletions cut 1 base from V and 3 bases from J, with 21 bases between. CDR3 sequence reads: CASSPRGLGSKGYTEAFF. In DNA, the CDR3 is TGTGCCAGCTCACCACGCGGTCTTGGGAGTAAAGGCTACACTGAAGCTTTCTTT.

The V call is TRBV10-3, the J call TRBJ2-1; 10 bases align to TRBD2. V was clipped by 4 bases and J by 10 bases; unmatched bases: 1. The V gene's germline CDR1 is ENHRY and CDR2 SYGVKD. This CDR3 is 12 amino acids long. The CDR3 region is CAISGTSGEQFF. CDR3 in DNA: TGTGCCATCAGTGGGACTAGCGGCGAGCAGTTCTTC.

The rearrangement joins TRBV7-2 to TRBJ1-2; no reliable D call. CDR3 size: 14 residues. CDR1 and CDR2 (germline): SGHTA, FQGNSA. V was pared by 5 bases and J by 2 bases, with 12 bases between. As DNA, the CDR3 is TGTGCCAGCAGCAGCTCCTCGGGGAACTATGGCTACACCTTC. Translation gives CASSSSSGNYGYTF.

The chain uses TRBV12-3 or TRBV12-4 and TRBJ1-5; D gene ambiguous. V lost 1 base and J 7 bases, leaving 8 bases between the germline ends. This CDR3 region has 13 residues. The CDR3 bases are TGTGCCAGCAGTTTAGAGGGAAGGCAGCCCCAGCATTTT. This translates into CASSLEGRQPQHF.

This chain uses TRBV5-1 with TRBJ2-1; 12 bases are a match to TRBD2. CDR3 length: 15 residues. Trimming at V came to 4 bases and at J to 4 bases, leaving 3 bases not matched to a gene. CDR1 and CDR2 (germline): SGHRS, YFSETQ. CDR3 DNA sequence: TGCGCCAGCAGCAGTGGGACTAGCGGGTACAATGAGCAGTTCTTC. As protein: CASSSGTSGYNEQFF. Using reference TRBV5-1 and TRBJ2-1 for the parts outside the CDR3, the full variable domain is KAGVTQTPRYLIKTRGQQVTLSCSPISGHRSVSWYQQTPGQGLQFLFEYFSETQRNKGNFPGRFSGRQFSNSRSEMNVSTLELGDSALYLCASSSGTSGYNEQFFGPGTRLTVL.

DNA of the CDR3: TGTGCCAGTACCACTTTCGCAGGGGGATTTGCAACTAATGAAAAACTGTTTTTT. Amino acid sequence: CASTTFAGGFATNEKLFF. The chain employs TRBV19 and TRBJ1-4; TRBD1 matches at 7 bases. CDR1 and CDR2 from the germline V gene are LNHDA and SQIVND (reference sequence). This CDR3 has 18 residues. V lost 7 bases to trimming and J lost 0 bases; unmatched junction nucleotides: 14.

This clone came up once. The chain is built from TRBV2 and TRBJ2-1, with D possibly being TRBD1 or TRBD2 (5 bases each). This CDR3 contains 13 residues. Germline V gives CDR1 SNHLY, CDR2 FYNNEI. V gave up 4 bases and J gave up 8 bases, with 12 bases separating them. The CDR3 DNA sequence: TGTGCCAGCAGTGGGGGGAAAGGACATGAGCAGTTCTTC. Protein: CASSGGKGHEQFF. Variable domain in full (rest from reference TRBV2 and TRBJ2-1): EPEVTQTPSHQVTQMGQEVILRCVPISNHLYFYWYRQILGQKVEFLVSFYNNEISEKSEIFDDQFSVERPDGSNFTLKIRSTKLEDSAMYFCASSGGKGHEQFFGPGTRLTVL.